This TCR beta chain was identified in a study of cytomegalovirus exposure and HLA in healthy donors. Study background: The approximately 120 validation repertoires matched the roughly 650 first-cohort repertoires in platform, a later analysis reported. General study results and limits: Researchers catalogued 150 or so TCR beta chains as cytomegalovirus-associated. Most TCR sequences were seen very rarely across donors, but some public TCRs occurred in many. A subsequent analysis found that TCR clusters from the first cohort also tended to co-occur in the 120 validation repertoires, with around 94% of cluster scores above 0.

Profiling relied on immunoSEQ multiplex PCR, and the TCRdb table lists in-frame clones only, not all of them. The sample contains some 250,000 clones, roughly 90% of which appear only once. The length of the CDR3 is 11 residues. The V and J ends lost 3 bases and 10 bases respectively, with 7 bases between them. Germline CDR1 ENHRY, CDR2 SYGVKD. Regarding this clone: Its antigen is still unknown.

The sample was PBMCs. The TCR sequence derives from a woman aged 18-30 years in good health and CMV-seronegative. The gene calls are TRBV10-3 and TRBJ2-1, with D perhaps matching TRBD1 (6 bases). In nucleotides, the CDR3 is TGTGCCATCAGTGAAGGGGGAGAGCAGTTCTTC. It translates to CAISEGGEQFF.